This T cell receptor beta chain was obtained from a study of tumor-infiltrating lymphocytes in primary liver carcinoma. The CDR3 totals 18 residues. V lost 6 bases and J lost 5; bases outside the gene matches: 17. To note about this clonotype: Its cognate antigen is unknown.

Extraction also yielded germline DNA, while blood RNA was obtained from unsorted whole blood. The patients, who had chronic HBV infection, were treatment-naive (untreated). Starting material of 400 to 600 ng total RNA yielded TCR beta cDNA via a constant-region primer. The TCR beta library was amplified through three nested multiplex PCR rounds in a modified ARM-PCR procedure. A C-beta reverse primer and TRBV1-TRBV30 forward primers served in each of the first two PCR rounds, at approximately 10 cycles apiece. A single record per CDR3 protein comes from TCRdb applying MiXCR to the multiplex PCR reads. The data contain 250,000 to 350,000 distinct CDR3 sequences, 58% of them singletons. Overall study findings and caveats: The 250 largest clones made up significantly more of tumor than blood repertoires (p = 0.039).

This TCR derives from a woman aged 25 to 45 with primary liver carcinoma and hepatitis B virus infection. The rearrangement uses TRBV12-3 or TRBV12-4 and TRBJ2-1; 9 nucleotides align to TRBD1. Source material: peripheral blood. CDR3 residues: CASSPLVGTDRGNNEQFF. The CDR3 bases are TGTGCCAGCAGCCCACTCGTAGGCACGGACAGGGGTAACAATGAGCAGTTCTTC.